These 16 T cell receptor delta chains came from one sample sequenced in a study of human gamma delta and Vdelta1 T cells. The antigens for these receptors are not known. TCRdb fed the PCR reads into CATT to redo clone calling. The sample carries fewer than 15,000 delta-chain clones, less than 60% recorded once. The sequencing sample was made of Vdelta1 gamma-delta T cells from blood grown in culture (DOT cells). These receptors originate from a human donor in good health.

The V call is TRDV1, the J call TRDJ1; the match to TRDD3 covers 12 bases. Germline V CDR1 and CDR2: TSWWSYY, QGS. The CDR3 covers 21 residues. V trimming: 1 base; J trimming: 1 base; junction bases outside the gene matches: 16. The CDR3 coding sequence is TGTGCTCTTGGGGAACGTGTTCGGCTGGGGGATACGCGCCCTGTCACCGATAAACTCATCTTT. This encodes CALGERVRLGDTRPVTDKLIF.

The chain has TRDV1 and TRDJ1; 12 bases map to TRDD3. V lost 0 bases and J lost 2; bases outside the gene matches: 19. The CDR3 spans 22 residues. Germline CDR1 TSWWSYY, CDR2 QGS. The CDR3 DNA follows: TGTGCTCTTGGGGAACTTCGTTCTTCCTACTGGACTGGGGGATACTTGACCGATAAACTCATCTTT. It yields the protein CALGELRSSYWTGGYLTDKLIF.

This chain uses TRDV1 with TRDJ1; the match to TRDD3 covers 7 bases. CDR1 TSWWSYY and CDR2 QGS come from the germline V gene. The CDR3 is 20 amino acids. Trimming removed 7 bases from V and 0 bases from J; junction bases left unmatched: 23. CDR3 nucleotide sequence: TGTGCTCTTGTCTCCTGCTTTAGCTCTGGGGGGTTTACTTACACCGATAAACTCATCTTT. The encoded protein is CALVSCFSSGGFTYTDKLIF.

This chain joins TRDV1 and TRDJ1, with 12 nucleotides matching TRDD3. Germline V gene data show CDR1 as TSWWSYY and CDR2 as QGS. The V gene end was trimmed by 1 base and the J gene end by 0 bases; junction bases not matched to a gene: 30. This CDR3 is built from 26 residues. The CDR3 sequence is CALGERFGPIQVLGDTHNPYTDKLIF. CDR3 coding DNA: TGTGCTCTTGGGGAACGATTCGGTCCTATCCAAGTACTGGGGGATACACACAACCCGTACACCGATAAACTCATCTTT.

Remarks on this clone: Germline is not matched at one junction end, which may reflect a read error. J is TRDJ1 and V is TRDV1; 9 bases agree with TRDD3. Germline CDR1 and CDR2: TSWWSYY and QGS. CDR3 length: 19 amino acids. This CDR3 is CALAERRIWGIGDTDKLIF. The CDR3 nucleotides read TGTGCTCTTGCGGAAAGGAGGATCTGGGGGATTGGGGACACCGATAAACTCATCTTT.

This clone has only a few counts. The V call is TRDV1, the J call TRDJ1, with unresolved D. The germline V gene encodes CDR1 TSWWSYY and CDR2 QGS. This CDR3 spans 17 amino acids. V was shortened by 1 base and J by 4 bases, with 19 bases between the two germline ends. The CDR3 reads CALGEPPGRGTCDKLIF. In DNA, the CDR3 is TGTGCTCTTGGGGAACCCCCCGGCAGGGGTACGTGCGATAAACTCATCTTT.

The rearrangement uses TRDV1 and TRDJ1; D is ambiguous. The V and J ends lost 0 bases and 3 bases respectively, with 11 bases between them. The CDR3 sequence is 15 residues long. Germline V lookup: CDR1 TSWWSYY, CDR2 QGS. The CDR3 reads CALGELGRSSDKLIF. The CDR3 bases are TGTGCTCTTGGGGAACTCGGCCGGAGTTCCGATAAACTCATCTTT.

This clone was seen a single time. The V call is TRDV1, the J call TRDJ1, with 9 bases that match TRDD3. The junction had 28 bases not matched to a gene; V was cut back by 2 bases and J by 0 bases. This CDR3 contains 24 residues. From germline, CDR1 is TSWWSYY and CDR2 QGS. The CDR3 here is CALGESLSLPRTGLGDLYTDKLIF. The CDR3 bases are TGTGCTCTTGGGGAATCCCTTTCCCTACCCCGGACGGGACTGGGGGACCTCTACACCGATAAACTCATCTTT.

This chain connects TRDV1 to TRDJ1; D not certain. Germline CDR1 TSWWSYY, CDR2 QGS. The CDR3 contains 19 residues. Trimming removed 0 bases at V and 10 bases at J, with 30 bases between. DNA for the CDR3: TGTGCTCTTGGGGAACTGACCCCTCAACGGGTACCCAGAAAGGACAGACTCATCTTT. It translates to CALGELTPQRVPRKDRLIF.

In its sample, this clone was seen a few times. This chain links TRDV1 with TRDJ1, with TRDD3 matching over 10 bases. The junction had 19 bases not matched to a gene; V was cut back by 0 bases and J by 0 bases. The CDR3 runs to 22 residues. Germline CDR1 reads TSWWSYY; CDR2 reads QGS. This CDR3 is CALGELFPTGGWSRGNTDKLIF. CDR3 DNA: TGTGCTCTTGGGGAACTATTCCCTACTGGGGGATGGTCCCGGGGGAACACCGATAAACTCATCTTT.

The J gene is TRDJ1, the V gene TRDV1; maybe TRDD1 (5 bases). The CDR3 spans 21 residues. Germline V gene lookup returns CDR1 TSWWSYY and CDR2 QGS. The V and J ends lost 3 bases and 6 bases respectively, with 35 bases between them. In nucleotides, the CDR3 is TGTGCTCTTGGGGAGGGCCCTAGTCGGACTCCAAACCCGAAATTACCGTATAAACTCATCTTT. This sequence encodes CALGEGPSRTPNPKLPYKLIF.

In this sample, this clone turned up a few times. The gene calls are TRDV1 and TRDJ1, with a tentative D call TRDD3 (6 bases). Germline CDR1 reads TSWWSYY; CDR2 reads QGS. The CDR3 spans 16 residues. With 0 bases removed from V and 0 bases from J, the gap between germline ends came to 11 bases. CDR3 nucleotides: TGTGCTCTTGGGGAACTAGGGGGGACATACACCGATAAACTCATCTTT. The encoded protein is CALGELGGTYTDKLIF.

This chain joins TRAV38-2/DV8 and TRDJ1; possible D gene TRDD3, 6 bases. Germline V gives CDR1 TSESDYY, CDR2 QEAYKQQN. V gave up 0 bases and J gave up 0 bases, with 21 bases separating them. The CDR3 extends over 19 amino acids. The CDR3, as DNA: TGTGCTTATAGGAGCGGGACTACCCCAGGGGGAGAGTACACCGATAAACTCATCTTT. The encoded protein is CAYRSGTTPGGEYTDKLIF.

This clone was picked up one time. The chain has TRDV1 and TRDJ3; 8 nucleotides line up with TRDD3. The germline CDR1 and CDR2 sequences are TSWWSYY and QGS. The junction had 17 bases not matched to a gene; V was cut back by 3 bases and J by 1 base. CDR3 length: 22 residues. Written as DNA, the CDR3 is TGTGCTCTTGGGGATCCACCCGCCCACCTGGGGGACCGTTCCTGGGACACCCGACAGATGTTTTTC. It encodes CALGDPPAHLGDRSWDTRQMFF.

This clone was seen more than once but under ten times. The rearrangement uses TRDV1 and TRDJ1; TRDD3 matches at 9 bases. The CDR3 is 17 amino acids. Germline CDR1 TSWWSYY, CDR2 QGS. V trimming: 6 bases; J trimming: 9 bases; junction bases outside the gene matches: 20. The CDR3 DNA reads TGTGCTCTTGGTGGGTTACACTCGTATTGGGGATACGCGGAACTCATCTTT. Translated: CALGGLHSYWGYAELIF.

Comments on this clone: The junction shows a germline mismatch at one end, possibly a read error. The same CDR3 can be traced to other DNA sequences in this sample. J is TRDJ1 and V is TRDV1; a possible D gene is TRDD3 (5 bases). CDR1 is TSWWSYY and CDR2 is QGS in the germline V gene. CDR3 size: 17 residues. The CDR3 DNA sequence: TGTGCCCTTGGGGAAGGATCTGGGTTGGGGTCGCTCGATAAACTCATCTTT. Protein product: CALGEGSGLGSLDKLIF.